The present entry profiles one T cell receptor beta chain with its context. Its recognized antigen is unknown. No much larger clone exists at a distance of one base, and base qualities are not known. This sample is drawn from a study of OX40 agonist ivuxolimab in advanced cancers. About the study as a whole: Ivuxolimab was an agonistic, fully human IgG2 monoclonal antibody directed against OX40 (CD134), a costimulatory receptor. Intravenous ivuxolimab was administered to patients every 2 weeks at six dose levels: 0.01, 0.1, 0.3, 1.5, 3 and 10 mg/kg. Of the roughly 50 dose-escalation patients, hepatocellular carcinoma was present in around 20, melanoma in roughly 15, renal cell carcinoma in 9 and head and neck cancer in 9. The dose-escalation cohort was about 83% male with a mean age of approximately 60 years, ranging from about 23 to 85. Prior anti-PD-1, anti-PD-L1 or anti-CTLA-4 therapy was permitted, and 40% of dose-escalation patients had received checkpoint inhibitors. Partial responses occurred in three dose-escalation patients: two with cutaneous melanoma and one with hepatocellular carcinoma. Peripheral TCRbeta sequencing aimed to test whether ivuxolimab altered TCR sequence diversity and caused clonal T-cell expansion. The paper covers the monotherapy dose-escalation part of the phase I ivuxolimab trial, which included N of about 56 patients. Results the study describes overall, beyond this receptor: At doses of 0.1 to 3.0 mg/kg, clonal expansion of both CD4+ and CD8+ blood T cells was observed from baseline to week 6. Low levels of normalized T-cell clonal expansion were also seen in some patients who did not respond. In the 0.1-3.0 mg/kg groups, partial responders were among the patients with the lowest normalized peripheral clonal expansion, particularly in CD8+ T cells. The antigen specificity of the clonally expanded peripheral T cells was not determined. On average, CD8+ T cells showed more expanded clones than CD4+ T cells after ivuxolimab.

Its CDR3 holds 16 amino acids, cysteine through phenylalanine. Here the CDR3 DNA is all that survives: 48 bases in frame from base 1. Based on the germline V gene, the CDR1 and CDR2 sequences are WSHSY and SAAADI. V and J are trimmed by 6 bases and 2 bases, and the gene matches miss 8 bases of the junction. To sequence the TCRbeta CDR3 region, genomic DNA was isolated from the sorted cells. The immunoSEQ Assay was used for sequencing of TCRbeta CDR3 regions. The clones in this table, taken by TCRdb from immuneACCESS, are in-frame only. Not every clone is retained; where verified, under half of the shortfall comes from an unresolved V gene, and the cause of the rest is unknown. Counted in this sample were some 100,000 clones; roughly 94% of them appeared once. The leading ten clones occupy around 3% of the sample. Patients with a history of autoimmune disease or receiving systemic immunosuppression were excluded from the trial. In every dose cohort, peripheral blood was drawn for TCR sequencing at baseline, cycle 4 day 1, and cycle 7 day 1. Samples were obtained from an open-label, multicenter, first-in-human phase I dose-escalation trial of ivuxolimab. Adults with locally advanced or metastatic melanoma, renal cell carcinoma, hepatocellular carcinoma or head and neck squamous cell carcinoma were enrolled in the trial. CD4+ and CD8+ T cells were sorted separately from peripheral blood before TCR sequencing.

This TCR was sampled from an adult with an advanced solid tumor such as melanoma, head and neck, liver or kidney cancer. Recombination connected TRBV10-2 to TRBJ2-1; 9 of the junction bases match TRBD2. The sequencing here drew on CD4+ or CD8+ T cells sorted from blood, taken in a trial of the OX40 agonist ivuxolimab. The encoded CDR3 is CASRDPGTSPYNEQFF. DNA sequence: TGCGCCAGCAGGGACCCCGGGACTAGCCCCTACAATGAGCAGTTCTTC.